The clone carrying this T cell receptor beta chain was seen a handful of times. The germline V and J ends were trimmed by 2 bases and 4 bases, with 12 bases remaining between them. This CDR3 has 15 amino acids. CDR1 is MNHEY and CDR2 is SMNVEV in the germline V gene (reference sequence). This sample is drawn from a study of CD8+CD57+ T cells in acquired aplastic anemia. For sequencing, patients were chosen who had shown expansion of CD8+CD57+ cells by flow cytometry. With no exception, the patients had severe acquired aplastic anemia. The TCR beta profiling, which covered VDJ combination and CDR3 sequence, was carried out using genomic DNA as the template. TCRdb ran MiXCR on the reads and lists one entry per CDR3 protein. The sample comprises 450,000 to 550,000 distinct CDR3 sequences, around 32% of which are singletons, and 0.82% rests with the top ten.

The V gene is TRBV27, the J gene TRBJ1-3; D remains unclear. This TCR came from a human donor with aplastic anemia. The sequencing input was sorted CD4+, CD8+, or CD8+CD57+ T cells (not recorded which) from PBMCs. The CDR3 is CASSLGRSTGNTIYF. The CDR3 nucleotides are TGTGCCAGCAGTTTAGGACGCAGTACGGGAAACACCATATATTTT.